A single sample is the source of the 10 T cell receptor beta chains below, sequenced in a study of regulatory T cells in long-lasting Graves disease. As for time point: persistent/refractory GD, antithyroid drugs over 5 years with positive TRAb. PBMC RNA was the source of the TCR library. CDR3-region Arm-PCR and iRepertoire HTBI primers produced the TCR beta libraries. Using its own MiXCR run on the multiplex PCR reads, TCRdb lists one record per CDR3 protein. Seen here are around 500,000 distinct CDR3 sequences, around 20% observed once, and the top ten hold approximately 7.8%. The sequencing used peripheral blood mononuclear cells (PBMCs), collected when the disease was refractory, from a patient treated with antithyroid drugs. The source of these receptors is a female donor with Graves disease.

This clonotype showed up many times. This chain connects TRBV7-2 to TRBJ2-7; no clear D. CDR3 length equals 13 residues. Germline lookup yields CDR1 SGHTA and CDR2 FQGNSA. Trimming removed 1 base from V and 6 bases from J, with 10 bases in between. The CDR3, as DNA: TGTGCCAGCAGCTTAGGGCCCCGTTCCGAGCAGTACTTC. Translated, it gives CASSLGPRSEQYF. Drawing the rest from reference TRBV7-2 and TRBJ2-7, the complete variable domain is GAGVSQSPSNKVTEKGKDVELRCDPISGHTALYWYRQSLGQGLEFLIYFQGNSAPDKSGLPSDRFSAERTGGSVSTLTIQRTQQEDSAVYLCASSLGPRSEQYFGPGTRLTVT.

The rearrangement links TRBV15 to TRBJ2-3, with unresolved D. The CDR3 is 14 amino acids. The V gene's germline CDR1 is LNHNV and CDR2 YYDKDF (reference sequence). Trimming shortened V by 3 bases and J by 0 bases, and 7 bases separated the two germline ends. Written as DNA, the CDR3 is TGTGCCACCAGCAGCGATTCTAGCACAGATACGCAGTATTTT. Its protein is CATSSDSSTDTQYF.

This clonotype was picked up a small number of times. This chain links TRBV7-6 with TRBJ1-2, with unresolved D. The germline V and J ends were trimmed by 6 bases and 8 bases, with 16 bases remaining between them. The V gene's germline CDR1 is SGHVS and CDR2 FNYEAQ. The CDR3 is 13 residues long. CDR3 region: CASSKTQFEGYTF. The DNA for the CDR3 is TGTGCCAGCAGTAAGACACAGTTCGAGGGCTACACCTTC.

This clonotype was found many times. The chain uses TRBV28 and TRBJ1-1; no clear D. Trimming shortened V by 4 bases and J by 4 bases, and 16 bases separated the two germline ends. Germline V gives CDR1 MDHEN, CDR2 SYDVKM. The CDR3 is 15 residues long. The CDR3 loop reads CASSWAIPGSTEAFF. The CDR3 DNA is TGTGCCAGCAGTTGGGCCATTCCGGGGAGCACTGAAGCTTTCTTT.

Worth noting for this clonotype: Because the CDR3 is missing its conserved closing phenylalanine or tryptophan, this is likely a read error. The rearrangement links TRBV4-1 to TRBJ2-7, with D tentatively TRBD2 (6 bases). The CDR3 runs 17 residues. Germline CDR1 MGHRA, CDR2 YSYEKL. Trimming cost V 0 bases and J 6 bases, with 21 bases left between them. CDR3 sequence (DNA): TGCGCCAGCAGCCAAGACTTCCCGCGGGAACTCTGGGCCGAGCAGTACCTC. This gives the protein CASSQDFPRELWAEQYL.

On this clonotype itself: A read error may explain this, as a much larger clone is one base away. V and J are TRBV6-1 and TRBJ1-2; weak D call: TRBD1 (6 bases). Looked up from germline, CDR1 is MNHNS and CDR2 is SASEGT. The CDR3 sequence is 14 residues long. The CDR3 here is CASSAGTRGYDYTF. CDR3 bases: TGTGCCAGCAGTGCCGGGACAAGGGGATATGACTACACCTTC.

This clonotype was seen at least ten times. This chain connects TRBV28 to TRBJ2-6; D remains unclear. Trimming left V 4 bases short and J 2 bases short, with 6 bases between. This CDR3 comprises 14 residues. The V gene's germline CDR1 is MDHEN and CDR2 SYDVKM. Written as DNA, the CDR3 is TGTGCCAGCAGTTCTTGGGCTGGGGCCAACGTCCTGACTTTC. Translated, it gives CASSSWAGANVLTF.

At least ten counts were recorded for this clonotype. This chain links TRBV18 with TRBJ1-1, with no clear D. Germline CDR1 and CDR2: KGHSH and LQKENI. The CDR3 is 15 amino acids. Trimming stripped 3 bases from V and 1 base from J, with 12 bases between. DNA of the CDR3: TGTGCCAGCTCACCCATGCGGGGAGGGAACACTGAAGCTTTCTTT. This sequence encodes CASSPMRGGNTEAFF.

This clonotype has at least ten counts. The chain links TRBV7-2 to TRBJ1-2; tentatively, D is TRBD1 (5 bases). Trimming stripped 7 bases from V and 2 bases from J, with 14 bases between. Germline V gene sequence: CDR1 SGHTA, CDR2 FQGNSA. This CDR3 comprises 14 residues. DNA for the CDR3: TGTGCCAGCACCATTAGTAGGGGAAACTATGGCTACACCTTC. Its protein product is CASTISRGNYGYTF.

This clonotype was picked up many times. The gene calls are TRBV11-1 and TRBJ2-7, with D possibly TRBD1 on 5 matching bases. Germline loops: CDR1 SGHAT, CDR2 FQDESV (reference sequence). V lost 5 bases, J lost 2 bases, and 16 bases lay in between. This CDR3 contains 15 residues. The CDR3 sequence: CASSPADRPAYEQYF. The CDR3 nucleotides are TGTGCCAGCAGCCCCGCCGACAGACCAGCCTACGAGCAGTACTTC.